This entry is about one TCR beta chain. Each CDR3 protein is one row after TCRdb ran MiXCR on the PCR reads. Of 90,000 or so distinct CDR3 sequences listed, around half are singletons. These data come from a study of CDR3 diversity in severe acne. The germline gives CDR1 MDHEN, CDR2 SYDVKM. The CDR3 is made up of 14 amino acids. After removal of 2 bases from V and 5 bases from J, the junction contained 6 bases not matched to a gene. Specimen: blood. The sequence came from a male donor in good health, serving as a control. The V gene is TRBV28, the J gene TRBJ2-7, with 7 bases identical to TRBD1. The CDR3 coding sequence is TGTGCCAGCAGTTTAGTGACAGGGCTCCACGAGCAGTACTTC. It codes for CASSLVTGLHEQYF.